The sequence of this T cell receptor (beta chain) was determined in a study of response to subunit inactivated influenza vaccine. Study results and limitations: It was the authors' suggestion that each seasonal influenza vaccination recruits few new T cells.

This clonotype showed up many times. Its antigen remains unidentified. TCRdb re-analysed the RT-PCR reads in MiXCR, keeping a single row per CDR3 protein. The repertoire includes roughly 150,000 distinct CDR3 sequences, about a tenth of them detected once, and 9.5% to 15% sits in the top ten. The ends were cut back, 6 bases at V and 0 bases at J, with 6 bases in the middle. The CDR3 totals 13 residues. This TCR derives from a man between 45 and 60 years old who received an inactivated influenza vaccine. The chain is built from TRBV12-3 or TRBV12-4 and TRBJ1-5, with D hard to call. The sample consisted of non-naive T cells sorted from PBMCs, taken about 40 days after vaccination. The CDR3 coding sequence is TGTGCCAGCAGCAAGGGTAGCAATCAGCCCCAGCATTTT. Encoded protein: CASSKGSNQPQHF.